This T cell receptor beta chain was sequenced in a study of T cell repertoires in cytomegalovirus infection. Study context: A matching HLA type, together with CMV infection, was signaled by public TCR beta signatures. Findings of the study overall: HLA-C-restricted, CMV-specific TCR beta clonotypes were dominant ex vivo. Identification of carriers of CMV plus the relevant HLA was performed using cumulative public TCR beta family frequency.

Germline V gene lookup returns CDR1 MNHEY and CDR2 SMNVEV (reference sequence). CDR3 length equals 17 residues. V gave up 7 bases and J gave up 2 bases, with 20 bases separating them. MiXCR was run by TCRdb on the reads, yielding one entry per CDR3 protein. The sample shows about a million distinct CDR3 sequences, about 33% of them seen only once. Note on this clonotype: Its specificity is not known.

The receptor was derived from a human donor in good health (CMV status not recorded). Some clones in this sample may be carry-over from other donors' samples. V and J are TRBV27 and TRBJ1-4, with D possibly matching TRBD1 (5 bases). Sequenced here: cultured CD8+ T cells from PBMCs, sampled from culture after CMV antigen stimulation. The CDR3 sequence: CASTRRGTRDTNEKLFF. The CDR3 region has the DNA TGTGCCAGCACTCGCCGGGGCACCCGGGACACTAATGAAAAACTGTTTTTT.